The clone carrying this T cell receptor (beta chain) has just a few counts. A much larger clone differs by one base, so this may be a read error. Documented time point: persistent/refractory GD, antithyroid drugs over 5 years with positive TRAb. Making the TCR library involved RNA that had been extracted from PBMCs. Arm-PCR of CDR3 regions and iRepertoire HTBI primers were used to build TCR beta libraries. From the multiplex PCR reads, TCRdb called clonotypes with MiXCR, one entry per CDR3 protein. The sample has 400,000 to 450,000 distinct CDR3 sequences; about a quarter are singletons. The CDR3 has 13 residues. V was cut by 1 base and J by 3 bases, with 6 bases left in between. Germline V CDR1 and CDR2: SGHAT, FQNNGV. These data come from a study of regulatory T cells in long-lasting Graves disease. Background on the study: Positive TSH receptor antibodies alongside over 5 years of antithyroid drugs were what marked Graves' disease as persistent.

The V gene is TRBV11-2, the J gene TRBJ1-1; maybe TRBD1 (5 bases). Sequenced material: peripheral blood mononuclear cells (PBMCs), taken when the disease was refractory, from a patient treated with antithyroid drugs. This sequence was found in a female donor with Graves disease. The CDR3 coding sequence is TGTGCCAGCAGCTTAGTGGGGGACACTGAAGCTTTCTTT. This encodes CASSLVGDTEAFF.